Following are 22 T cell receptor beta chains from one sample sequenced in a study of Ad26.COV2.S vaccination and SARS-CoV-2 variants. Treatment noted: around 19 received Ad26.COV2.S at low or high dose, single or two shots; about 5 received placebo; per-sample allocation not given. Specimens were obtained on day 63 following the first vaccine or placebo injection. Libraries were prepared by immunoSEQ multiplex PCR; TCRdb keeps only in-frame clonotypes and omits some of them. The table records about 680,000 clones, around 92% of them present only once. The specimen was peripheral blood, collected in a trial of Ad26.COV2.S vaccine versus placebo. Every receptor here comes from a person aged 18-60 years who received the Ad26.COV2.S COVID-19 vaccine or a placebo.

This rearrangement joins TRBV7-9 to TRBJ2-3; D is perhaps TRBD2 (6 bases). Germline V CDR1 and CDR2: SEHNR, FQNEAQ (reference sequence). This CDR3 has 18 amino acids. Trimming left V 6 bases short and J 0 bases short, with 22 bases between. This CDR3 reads CASSFEGGGTTSTDTQYF. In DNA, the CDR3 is TGTGCCAGCAGTTTCGAGGGAGGCGGGACGACTAGCACAGATACGCAGTATTTT. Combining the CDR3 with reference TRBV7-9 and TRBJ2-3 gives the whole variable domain DTGVSQNPRHKITKRGQNVTFRCDPISEHNRLYWYRQTLGQGPEFLTYFQNEAQLEKSRLLSDRFSAERPKGSFSTLEIQRTEQGDSAMYLCASSFEGGGTTSTDTQYFGPGTRLTVL.

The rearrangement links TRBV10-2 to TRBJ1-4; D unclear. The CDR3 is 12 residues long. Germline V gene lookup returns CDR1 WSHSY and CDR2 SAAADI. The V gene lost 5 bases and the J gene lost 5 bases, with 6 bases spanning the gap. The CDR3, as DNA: TGCGCCAGCAGTCAGGTGAATGAAAAACTGTTTTTT. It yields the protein CASSQVNEKLFF.

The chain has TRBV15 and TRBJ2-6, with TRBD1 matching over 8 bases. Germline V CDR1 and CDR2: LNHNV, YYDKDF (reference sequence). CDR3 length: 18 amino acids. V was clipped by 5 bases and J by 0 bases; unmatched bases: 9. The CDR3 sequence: CATSGETGASSGANVLTF. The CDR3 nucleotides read TGTGCCACCAGCGGGGAGACAGGGGCTAGCTCTGGGGCCAACGTCCTGACTTTC.

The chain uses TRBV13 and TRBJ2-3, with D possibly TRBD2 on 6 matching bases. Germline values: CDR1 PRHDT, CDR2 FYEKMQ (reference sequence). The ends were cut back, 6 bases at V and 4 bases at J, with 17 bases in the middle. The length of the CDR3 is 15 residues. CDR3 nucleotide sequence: TGTGCCAGCAGTCCCCGGGAGATCGGCGCAGATACGCAGTATTTT. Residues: CASSPREIGADTQYF.

The CDR3 sequence: CASSESKAAGGPIGQYF. CDR3 in DNA: TGCGCCAGCAGTGAGTCGAAGGCGGCGGGAGGGCCGATCGGGCAGTATTTT. The chain links TRBV10-1 to TRBJ2-3; TRBD2 aligns across 9 bases. The CDR3 runs 17 residues. V was pared by 0 bases and J by 11 bases, with 15 bases of the junction left unmatched. Per germline, CDR1 WNHNN and CDR2 SYGVQD (reference sequence).

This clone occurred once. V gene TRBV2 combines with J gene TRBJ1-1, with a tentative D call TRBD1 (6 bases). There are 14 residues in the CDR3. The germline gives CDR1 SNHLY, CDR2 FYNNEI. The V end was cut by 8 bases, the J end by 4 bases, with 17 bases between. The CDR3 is CASVGQGKGTEAFF. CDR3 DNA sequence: TGTGCCAGCGTAGGGCAGGGGAAAGGCACTGAAGCTTTCTTT.

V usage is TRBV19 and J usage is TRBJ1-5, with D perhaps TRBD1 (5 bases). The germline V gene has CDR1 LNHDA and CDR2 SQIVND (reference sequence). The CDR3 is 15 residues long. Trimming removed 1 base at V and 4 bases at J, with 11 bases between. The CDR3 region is CASSIVFEGNQPQHF. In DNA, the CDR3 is TGTGCCAGTAGTATAGTATTTGAGGGGAATCAGCCCCAGCATTTT.

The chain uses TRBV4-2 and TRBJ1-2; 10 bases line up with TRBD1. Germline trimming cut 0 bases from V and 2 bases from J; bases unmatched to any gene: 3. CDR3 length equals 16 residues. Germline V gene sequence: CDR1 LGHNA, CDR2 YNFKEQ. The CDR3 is CASSQDVGQGNYGYTF. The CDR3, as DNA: TGTGCCAGCAGCCAAGATGTGGGACAGGGGAACTATGGCTACACCTTC.

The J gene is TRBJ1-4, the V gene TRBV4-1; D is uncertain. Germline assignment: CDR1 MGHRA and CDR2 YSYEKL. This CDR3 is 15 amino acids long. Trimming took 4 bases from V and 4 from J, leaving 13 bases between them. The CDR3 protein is CASSPRAQSNEKLFF. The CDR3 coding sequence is TGCGCCAGCAGCCCGAGGGCTCAGAGTAATGAAAAACTGTTTTTT.

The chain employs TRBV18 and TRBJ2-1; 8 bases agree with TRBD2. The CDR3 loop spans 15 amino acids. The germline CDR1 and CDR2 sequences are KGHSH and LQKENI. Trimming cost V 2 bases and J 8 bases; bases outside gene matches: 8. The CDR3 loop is CASSPNGGAWDEQFF. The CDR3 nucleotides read TGTGCCAGCTCACCAAACGGGGGGGCCTGGGATGAGCAGTTCTTC.

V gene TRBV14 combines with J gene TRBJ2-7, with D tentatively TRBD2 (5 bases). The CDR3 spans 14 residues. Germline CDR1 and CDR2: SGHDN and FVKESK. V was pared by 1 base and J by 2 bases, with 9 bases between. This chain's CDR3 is CASSQGEGPYEQYF. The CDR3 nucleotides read TGTGCCAGCAGCCAAGGAGAGGGCCCCTACGAGCAGTACTTC.

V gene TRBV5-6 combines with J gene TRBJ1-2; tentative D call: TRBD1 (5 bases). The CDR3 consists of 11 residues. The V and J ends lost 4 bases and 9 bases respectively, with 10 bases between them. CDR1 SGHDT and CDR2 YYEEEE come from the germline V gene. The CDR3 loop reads CASSNRGSYTF. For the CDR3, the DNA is TGTGCCAGCAGCAACCGGGGGAGCTACACCTTC.

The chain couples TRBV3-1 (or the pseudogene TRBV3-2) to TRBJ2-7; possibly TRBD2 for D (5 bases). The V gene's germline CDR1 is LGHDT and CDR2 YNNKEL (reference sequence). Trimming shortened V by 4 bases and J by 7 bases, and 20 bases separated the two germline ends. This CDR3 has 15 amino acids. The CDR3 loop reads CASSRRLSDFSEQYF. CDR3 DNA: TGTGCCAGCAGCCGACGTCTATCGGACTTTTCTGAGCAGTACTTC.

This CDR3 reads CASSVSGNSNQPQHF. DNA of the CDR3: TGTGCCAGCAGCGTATCGGGGAATAGCAATCAGCCCCAGCATTTT. This rearrangement joins TRBV9 to TRBJ1-5; D is undetermined. V lost 1 base and J 0 bases, leaving 8 bases between the germline ends. This CDR3 region has 15 residues. The germline gives CDR1 SGDLS, CDR2 YYNGEE.

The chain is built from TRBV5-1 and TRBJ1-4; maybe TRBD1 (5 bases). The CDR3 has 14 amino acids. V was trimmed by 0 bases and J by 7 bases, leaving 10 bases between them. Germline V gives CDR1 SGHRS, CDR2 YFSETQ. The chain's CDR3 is CASSLGQGGEKLFF. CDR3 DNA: TGCGCCAGCAGCTTGGGGCAGGGAGGTGAAAAACTGTTTTTT.

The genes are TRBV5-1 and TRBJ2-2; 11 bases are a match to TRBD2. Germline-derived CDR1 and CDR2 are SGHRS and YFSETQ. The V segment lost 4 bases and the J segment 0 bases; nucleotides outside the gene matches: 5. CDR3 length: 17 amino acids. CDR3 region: CASSPSSGGSNTGELFF. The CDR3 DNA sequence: TGCGCCAGCAGCCCTTCTAGCGGGGGGTCGAACACCGGGGAGCTGTTTTTT.

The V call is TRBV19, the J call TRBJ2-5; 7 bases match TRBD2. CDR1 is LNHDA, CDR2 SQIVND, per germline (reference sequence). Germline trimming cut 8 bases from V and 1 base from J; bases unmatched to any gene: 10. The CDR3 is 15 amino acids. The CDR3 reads CASPSGALPQETQYF. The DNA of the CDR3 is TGTGCCAGTCCTAGCGGCGCCTTACCCCAAGAGACCCAGTACTTC.

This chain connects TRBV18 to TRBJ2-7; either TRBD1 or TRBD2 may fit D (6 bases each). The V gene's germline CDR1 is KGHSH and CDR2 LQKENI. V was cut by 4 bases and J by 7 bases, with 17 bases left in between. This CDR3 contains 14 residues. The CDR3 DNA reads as TGTGCCAGCTCACGGCCGGGGGCGAGAGATGAGCAGTACTTC. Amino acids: CASSRPGARDEQYF.

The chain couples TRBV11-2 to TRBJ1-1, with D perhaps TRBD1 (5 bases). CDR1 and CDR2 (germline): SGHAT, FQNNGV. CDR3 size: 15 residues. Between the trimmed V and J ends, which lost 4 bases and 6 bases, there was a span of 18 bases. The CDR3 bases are TGTGCCAGCAGCTACTCCGGGACTTCGGGCTCTGAAGCTTTCTTT. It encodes CASSYSGTSGSEAFF.

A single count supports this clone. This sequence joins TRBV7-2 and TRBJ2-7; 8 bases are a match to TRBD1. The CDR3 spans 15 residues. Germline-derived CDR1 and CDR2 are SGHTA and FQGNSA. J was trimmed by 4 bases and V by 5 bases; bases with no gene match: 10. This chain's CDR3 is CASSLQGALGYEQYF. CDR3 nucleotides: TGTGCCAGCAGCCTCCAGGGGGCGTTGGGTTACGAGCAGTACTTC.

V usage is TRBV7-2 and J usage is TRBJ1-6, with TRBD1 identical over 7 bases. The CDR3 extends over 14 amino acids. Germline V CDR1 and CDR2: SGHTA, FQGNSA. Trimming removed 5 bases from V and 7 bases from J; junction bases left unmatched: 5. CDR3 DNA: TGTGCCAGCAGCGCGGGACAGTTGAATTCACCCCTCCACTTT. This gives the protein CASSAGQLNSPLHF.

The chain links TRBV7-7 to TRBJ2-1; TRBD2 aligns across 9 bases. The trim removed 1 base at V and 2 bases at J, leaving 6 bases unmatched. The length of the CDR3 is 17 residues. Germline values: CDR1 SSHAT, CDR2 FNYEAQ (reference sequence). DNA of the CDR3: TGTGCCAGCAGCTTAGGGGTAGCGGGGGATCCCTACAATGAGCAGTTCTTC. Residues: CASSLGVAGDPYNEQFF.